These T cell receptor beta chains were read from a single sample in a study of shared clonotypes between healthy human individuals. Data came from immunoSEQ multiplex PCR; TCRdb stores just in-frame clones and leaves some out. The data show about 1 million clones, under 80% seen once. Source material: memory CD4+ T cells sorted from blood. These receptor sequences come from a man between 18 and 29 years old in good health. CDR3s include the opening cysteine and the closing phenylalanine or tryptophan. D genes are given only for firm matches. A row's size may be missing; if present it is once, few, many or a size class.

13,-,TRBV6-5,TRBJ2-4,-,CASISLAKNIQYF,TGTGCCAGCATATCCCTAGCCAAAAACATTCAGTACTTC
13,-,TRBV2,TRBJ1-1,-,CATARGLGTEAFF,TGTGCCACTGCCAGGGGCCTGGGGACTGAAGCTTTCTTT
12,-,TRBV25-1,TRBJ1-1,-,CASRGAPTEAFF,TGTGCCAGCAGGGGGGCGCCCACTGAAGCTTTCTTT
15,-,TRBV27,TRBJ1-5,TRBD1,CASSRQGGFNQPQHF,TGTGCCAGCAGCCGACAGGGGGGATTCAATCAGCCCCAGCATTTT
11,few,TRBV2,TRBJ2-5,-,CASSGQETQYF,TGTGCCAGCAGTGGCCAAGAGACCCAGTACTTC
15,-,TRBV2,TRBJ2-1,TRBD1,CASSRTGGVINEQFF,TGTGCCAGCAGTCGTACAGGGGGAGTGATCAATGAGCAGTTCTTC
12,-,TRBV5-1,TRBJ1-1,-,CASSYSGYEAFF,TGCGCCAGCAGCTATTCAGGGTATGAAGCTTTCTTT
14,-,TRBV19,TRBJ1-2,TRBD1,CASSIGGQGLGYTF,TGTGCCAGTAGTATAGGGGGACAGGGACTCGGCTACACCTTC
10,few,TRBV29-1,TRBJ1-2,-,CSVPGTGYTF,TGCAGCGTTCCAGGGACTGGCTACACCTTC
16,-,TRBV10-1,TRBJ2-3,-,CASSEFRGGLTDTQYF,TGCGCCAGCAGTGAGTTCAGGGGGGGCCTCACAGATACGCAGTATTTT
18,-,TRBV9,TRBJ2-1,TRBD2,CASSVGPKLAGGQNEQFF,TGTGCCAGCAGCGTAGGGCCCAAACTAGCGGGAGGTCAGAATGAGCAGTTCTTC
16,-,TRBV10-2,TRBJ1-1,-,CASSEERSGSGTEAFF,TGCGCCAGCAGTGAGGAGCGTTCGGGCTCGGGCACTGAAGCTTTCTTT
15,-,TRBV6-1,TRBJ2-2,TRBD1,CASSWDRATTGELFF,TGTGCCAGCAGTTGGGACAGGGCGACCACCGGGGAGCTGTTTTTT
15,once,TRBV7-6,TRBJ2-6,-,CASSLGGTGANVLTF,TGTGCCAGCAGCTTAGGTGGGACAGGGGCCAACGTCCTGACTTTC
16,-,TRBV18,TRBJ2-1,-,CASSSTGQSSYNEQFF,TGTGCCAGCTCGAGCACAGGGCAGTCTTCCTACAATGAGCAGTTCTTC
15,-,TRBV5-4,TRBJ2-2,-,CASSLVGRDSGELFF,TGTGCCAGCAGCTTGGTTGGCAGGGACTCCGGGGAGCTGTTTTTT
15,-,TRBV18,TRBJ1-6,-,CASSPSTGDNSPLHF,TGTGCCAGCTCACCATCGACAGGAGACAATTCACCCCTCCACTTT
16,-,TRBV5-1,TRBJ2-3,TRBD2,CASSLTSGTGTDTQYF,TGCGCCAGCAGCTTGACTAGCGGGACGGGGACAGATACGCAGTATTTT
13,-,TRBV6-1,TRBJ1-1,-,CASKRGANTEAFF,TGTGCCAGCAAGAGAGGAGCGAACACTGAAGCTTTCTTT
14,-,TRBV18,TRBJ2-1,-,CASSPPSLNNEQFF,TGTGCCAGCTCACCACCTAGCCTAAACAATGAGCAGTTCTTC
14,-,TRBV27,TRBJ2-1,TRBD2,CASSPILAGKQQFF,TGTGCCAGCAGCCCTATTTTAGCGGGCAAACAGCAGTTCTTC
17,-,TRBV5-6,TRBJ1-1,-,CASSLEGLRGGSTEAFF,TGTGCCAGCAGCTTGGAGGGTCTGAGAGGGGGGAGCACTGAAGCTTTCTTT
14,many,TRBV11-2,TRBJ2-5,TRBD2,CASSLSSGSQTQYF,TGTGCCAGCAGCTTAAGTAGCGGGAGTCAGACCCAGTACTTC
14,-,TRBV7-9,TRBJ2-3,-,CASSQSRDTDTQYF,TGTGCCAGCAGCCAGTCGAGAGACACAGATACGCAGTATTTT
14,-,TRBV7-2,TRBJ2-2,-,CASSFSAGTGELFF,TGTGCCAGCAGCTTTAGCGCGGGAACCGGGGAGCTGTTTTTT
13,-,TRBV29-1,TRBJ2-1,-,CSAGRALYNEQFF,TGCAGCGCGGGACGAGCCCTTTACAATGAGCAGTTCTTC
15,-,TRBV7-8,TRBJ2-1,TRBD2,CASSLSLAGNNEQFF,TGTGCCAGCAGCTTAAGCCTAGCGGGGAACAATGAGCAGTTCTTC
14,once,TRBV7-2,TRBJ2-5,-,CASTRGGAEETQYF,TGTGCCAGCACTAGAGGGGGGGCCGAAGAGACCCAGTACTTC
15,-,TRBV12-5,TRBJ2-2,-,CASGAVGTYTGELFF,TGTGCTAGTGGGGCAGTTGGCACTTACACCGGGGAGCTGTTTTTT
16,-,TRBV5-1,TRBJ1-3,-,CASSSGSLISGNTIYF,TGCGCCAGCAGCTCTGGGAGCTTAATCTCGGGAAACACCATATATTTT
15,many,TRBV4-3,TRBJ2-7,TRBD2,CASSQDRAGLYEQYF,TGCGCCAGCAGCCAAGATAGAGCGGGGCTCTACGAGCAGTACTTC
14,-,TRBV25-1,TRBJ1-4,-,CASSRGGNNEKLFF,TGTGCCAGCAGCCGAGGGGGGAATAATGAAAAACTGTTTTTT
14,-,TRBV5-1,TRBJ2-5,-,CASSLTGSGETQYF,TGCGCCAGCAGCTTGACCGGATCGGGAGAGACCCAGTACTTC
15,-,TRBV19,TRBJ1-6,TRBD1,CASSAIGQGDSPLHF,TGTGCCAGTAGTGCAATTGGACAGGGCGACTCACCCCTCCACTTT
14,-,TRBV7-2,TRBJ1-2,-,CASSFGSVNYGYTF,TGTGCCAGCAGCTTTGGGTCGGTTAACTATGGCTACACCTTC
15,-,TRBV18,TRBJ2-1,-,CASSPPGQGHNEQFF,TGTGCCAGCTCACCGCCAGGGCAGGGCCACAATGAGCAGTTCTTC
15,-,TRBV19,TRBJ2-5,TRBD2,CASSLVAGGPETQYF,TGTGCCAGTAGCCTCGTAGCGGGGGGCCCGGAGACCCAGTACTTC
14,-,TRBV7-2,TRBJ2-2,-,CASSKGARDGELFF,TGTGCCAGCAGCAAAGGGGCGCGGGACGGGGAGCTGTTTTTT
16,-,TRBV7-2,TRBJ1-6,-,CASSLDPVGPVSPLHF,TGTGCCAGCAGCTTAGATCCGGTGGGGCCGGTTTCACCCCTCCACTTT
17,few,TRBV27,TRBJ1-6,-,CASSPRAGRAGNSPLHF,TGTGCCAGCAGTCCCCGGGCAGGGAGAGCTGGGAATTCACCCCTCCACTTT
15,few,TRBV27,TRBJ1-4,-,CASSQTPTANEKLFF,TGTGCCAGCAGTCAAACCCCGACAGCAAATGAAAAACTGTTTTTT
15,-,TRBV6-6,TRBJ1-5,TRBD1,CASSYPGQGNQPQHF,TGTGCCAGCAGTTACCCGGGACAGGGTAATCAGCCCCAGCATTTT
13,-,TRBV2,TRBJ1-1,-,CASSGQMNTEAFF,TGTGCCAGCAGTGGACAAATGAACACTGAAGCTTTCTTT
13,-,TRBV6-6,TRBJ1-1,-,CASRPRLSTEAFF,TGTGCCAGCAGGCCACGTTTGAGCACTGAAGCTTTCTTT
15,once,TRBV5-1,TRBJ2-3,TRBD2,CASSLVAGGADTQYF,TGCGCCAGCAGCTTGGTAGCGGGAGGGGCAGATACGCAGTATTTT
18,few,TRBV28,TRBJ2-5,TRBD2,CASTQAGLAVTYQETQYF,TGTGCCAGCACGCAAGCGGGGCTAGCGGTAACGTACCAAGAGACCCAGTACTTC
15,-,TRBV6-6,TRBJ2-7,TRBD1,CASSYGWTGEYEQYF,TGTGCCAGCAGTTACGGGTGGACAGGGGAGTACGAGCAGTACTTC
17,-,TRBV28,TRBJ1-6,-,CASSPQTGKDYNSPLHF,TGTGCCAGCAGCCCCCAGACAGGAAAAGATTATAATTCACCCCTCCACTTT
14,-,TRBV30,TRBJ2-1,-,CAWSRWEPPREQFF,TGTGCCTGGAGTAGGTGGGAGCCCCCACGGGAGCAGTTCTTC
16,-,TRBV18,TRBJ1-5,-,CASSPRPPDSNQPQHF,TGTGCCAGCTCACCACGTCCACCAGATAGCAATCAGCCCCAGCATTTT
21,-,TRBV9,TRBJ2-3,-,CASSALEQGRRDGTPRDTQYF,TGTGCCAGCAGCGCTCTGGAACAGGGACGGCGGGACGGGACACCGAGAGATACGCAGTATTTT
16,-,TRBV11-2,TRBJ2-2,-,CASSLDQGKFGGELFF,TGTGCCAGCAGCTTAGACCAGGGGAAGTTTGGCGGGGAGCTGTTTTTT
15,-,TRBV7-6,TRBJ2-1,TRBD2,CASSLSGGAINEQFF,TGTGCCAGCAGCCTTAGCGGGGGGGCCATCAATGAGCAGTTCTTC
14,-,TRBV5-8,TRBJ2-6,-,CASSLRAGANVLTF,TGTGCCAGCAGCCTCAGGGCTGGGGCCAACGTCCTGACTTTC